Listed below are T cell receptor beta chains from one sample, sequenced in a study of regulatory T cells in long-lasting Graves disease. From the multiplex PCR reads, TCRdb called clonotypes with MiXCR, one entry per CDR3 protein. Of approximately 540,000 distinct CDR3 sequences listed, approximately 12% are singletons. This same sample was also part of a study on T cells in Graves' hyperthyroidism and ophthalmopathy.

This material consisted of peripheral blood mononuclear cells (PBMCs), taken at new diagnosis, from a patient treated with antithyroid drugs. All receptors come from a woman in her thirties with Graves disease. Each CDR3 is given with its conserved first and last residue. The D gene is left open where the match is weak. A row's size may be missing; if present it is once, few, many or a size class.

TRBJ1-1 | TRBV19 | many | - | CASSSLSDSPGAFF | TGTGCCAGTAGTTCCTTGAGTGATTCGCCTGGGGCTTTCTTT
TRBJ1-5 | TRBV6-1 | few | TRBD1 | CASSGYRGPDPQHF | TGTGCCAGCAGTGGATACAGGGGGCCTGATCCCCAGCATTTT
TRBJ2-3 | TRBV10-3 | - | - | CAISEYTDTQYF | TGTGCCATCAGTGAGTACACAGATACGCAGTATTTT
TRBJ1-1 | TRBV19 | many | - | CASSFLGTVNTEAFF | TGTGCCAGTAGTTTTCTCGGGACGGTCAACACTGAAGCTTTCTTT
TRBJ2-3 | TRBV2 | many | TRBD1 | CASKGALPTDTQYF | TGTGCCAGCAAGGGGGCACTACCGACAGATACGCAGTATTTT
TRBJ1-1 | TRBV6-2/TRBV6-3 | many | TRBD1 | CASSGRDRDLNTEAFF | TGTGCCAGCAGTGGCCGGGACAGGGACCTTAACACTGAAGCTTTCTTT
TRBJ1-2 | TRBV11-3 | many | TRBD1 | CASSTKQGLSLYGYTF | TGTGCCAGCAGCACGAAACAGGGGCTCTCCCTCTATGGCTACACCTTC
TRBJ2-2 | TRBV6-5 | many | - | CASSYNTGELFF | TGTGCCAGCAGTTACAACACCGGGGAGCTGTTTTTT
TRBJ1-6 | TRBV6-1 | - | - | CASTSWDPRGSPLHF | TGTGCCAGCACCTCTTGGGACCCCCGAGGGTCACCCCTCCACTTT
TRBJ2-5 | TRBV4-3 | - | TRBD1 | CASSQGAGGAETQYF | TGCGCCAGCAGCCAAGGAGCAGGGGGCGCAGAGACCCAGTACTTC
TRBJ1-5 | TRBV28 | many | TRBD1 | CASSPQGQHYQPQHF | TGTGCCAGCAGTCCTCAGGGACAGCACTATCAGCCCCAGCATTTT
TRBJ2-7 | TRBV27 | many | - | CASSSVRGQDFYEQYF | TGTGCCAGCAGTTCAGTCCGGGGCCAGGACTTCTACGAGCAGTACTTC
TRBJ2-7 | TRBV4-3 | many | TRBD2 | CASSQDSLAGGGYEQYF | TGCGCCAGCAGCCAAGACTCACTAGCGGGAGGCGGCTACGAGCAGTACTTC
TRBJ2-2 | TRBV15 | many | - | CATSGRAFSGELFF | TGTGCCACCAGCGGCCGGGCCTTTTCCGGGGAGCTGTTTTTT
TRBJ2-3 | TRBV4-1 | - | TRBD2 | CASSQVGTSESTDTQYF | TGCGCCAGCAGCCAAGTCGGGACTAGCGAGAGCACAGATACGCAGTATTTT
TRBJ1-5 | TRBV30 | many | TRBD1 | CAWSRLDRTDQPQHF | TGTGCCTGGAGTCGCTTGGACAGGACGGATCAGCCCCAGCATTTT
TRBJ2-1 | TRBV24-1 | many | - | CATSDLGGGQYNEQFF | TGTGCCACCAGTGATTTGGGGGGGGGACAATACAATGAGCAGTTCTTC
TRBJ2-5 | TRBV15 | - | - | CATSRDWANQETQYF | TGTGCCACCAGCAGAGATTGGGCAAATCAAGAGACCCAGTACTTC
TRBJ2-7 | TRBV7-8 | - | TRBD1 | CASSFPTIAIRTGEADEQYF | TGTGCCAGCAGCTTCCCGACAATCGCTATTCGGACAGGGGAAGCGGATGAGCAGTACTTC
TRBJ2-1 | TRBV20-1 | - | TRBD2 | CSATTTSGADNEQFF | TGCAGTGCTACTACTACTAGCGGGGCTGACAATGAGCAGTTCTTC
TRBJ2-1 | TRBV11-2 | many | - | CASSLDRAEEQFF | TGTGCCAGCAGCTTAGATCGGGCAGAAGAGCAGTTCTTC
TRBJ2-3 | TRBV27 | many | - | CASSLRTTLSTDTQYF | TGTGCCAGCAGTTTACGTACCACCCTTAGCACAGATACGCAGTATTTT
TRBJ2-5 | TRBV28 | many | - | CASSDYKETQYF | TGTGCCAGCAGCGATTACAAAGAGACCCAGTACTTC
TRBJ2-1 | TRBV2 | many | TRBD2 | CASSVALDGLAGDRGPYNEQFF | TGTGCCAGCAGTGTAGCGCTTGACGGACTAGCGGGAGATAGGGGGCCCTACAATGAGCAGTTCTTC
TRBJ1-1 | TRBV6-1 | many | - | CASLAVNTEAFF | TGTGCCAGCTTAGCGGTGAACACTGAAGCTTTCTTT
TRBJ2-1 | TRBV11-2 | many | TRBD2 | CASTLRLAAPGQFF | TGTGCCAGCACCTTACGACTAGCGGCACCCGGGCAGTTCTTC
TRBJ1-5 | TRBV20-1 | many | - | CSARDLGGAVNQPQHF | TGCAGTGCTAGAGATCTGGGGGGGGCAGTCAATCAGCCCCAGCATTTT
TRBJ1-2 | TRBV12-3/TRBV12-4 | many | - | CASLHVGGSNYGYTF | TGTGCCAGCCTACACGTCGGGGGTTCTAACTATGGCTACACCTTC
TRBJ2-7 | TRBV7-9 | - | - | CASSPTGGGFHEQYF | TGTGCCAGCAGCCCCACCGGTGGGGGATTCCACGAGCAGTACTTC
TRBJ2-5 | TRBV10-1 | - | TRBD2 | CASSPSGQEAQYF | TGCGCCAGCAGTCCTAGCGGCCAAGAGGCCCAGTACTTC
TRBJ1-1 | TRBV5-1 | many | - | CASSLGWGGVEAFF | TGCGCCAGCAGCTTGGGATGGGGGGGCGTTGAAGCTTTCTTT
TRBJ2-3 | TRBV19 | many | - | CASTPQGLLGGTDTQYF | TGTGCCAGTACCCCACAAGGCTTACTAGGGGGCACAGATACGCAGTATTTT
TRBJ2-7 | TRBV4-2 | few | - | CASSQPGRENEQYF | TGTGCCAGCAGCCAACCCGGGAGAGAAAACGAGCAGTACTTC
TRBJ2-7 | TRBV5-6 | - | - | CASSSATGQNYEQYF | TGTGCCAGCAGCTCAGCCACGGGGCAGAACTACGAGCAGTACTTC
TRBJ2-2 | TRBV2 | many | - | CASRGQGSAGELFF | TGTGCCAGCAGGGGCCAGGGGAGCGCCGGGGAGCTGTTTTTT
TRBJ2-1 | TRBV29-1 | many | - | CSVERGVGEGEQFF | TGCAGCGTTGAAAGGGGGGTAGGAGAGGGTGAGCAGTTCTTC
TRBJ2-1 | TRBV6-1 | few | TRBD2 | CASSQGPGLAGLARARAPYNEQFF | TGTGCCAGCAGTCAAGGACCGGGACTAGCGGGACTAGCTCGCGCCCGCGCGCCCTACAATGAGCAGTTCTTC
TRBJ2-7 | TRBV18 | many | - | CASSPTVGTYEQYF | TGTGCCAGCTCACCAACAGTCGGTACCTACGAGCAGTACTTC
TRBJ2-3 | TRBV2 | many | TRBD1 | CASREGQGAGDTQYF | TGTGCCAGCAGGGAAGGACAGGGGGCAGGAGATACGCAGTATTTT
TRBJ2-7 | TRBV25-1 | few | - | CASSDLGEQYF | TGTGCCAGCAGTGATCTTGGGGAGCAGTACTTC
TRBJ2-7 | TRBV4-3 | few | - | CASSQDRAGSYEQYF | TGCGCCAGCAGCCAAGATCGGGCAGGCTCCTACGAGCAGTACTTC
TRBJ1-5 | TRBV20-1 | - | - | CSARPRGGQPQHF | TGCAGTGCTAGGCCAAGGGGGGGCCAGCCCCAGCATTTT
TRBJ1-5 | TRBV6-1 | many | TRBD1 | CASTGYRGWNQPQHF | TGTGCCAGCACCGGTTACAGGGGTTGGAATCAGCCCCAGCATTTT
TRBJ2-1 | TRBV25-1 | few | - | CASSESPPYNEQFF | TGTGCCAGCAGTGAATCCCCCCCCTACAATGAGCAGTTCTTC
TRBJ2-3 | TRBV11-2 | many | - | CASSFGNTQYF | TGTGCCAGCAGCTTTGGGAATACGCAGTATTTT
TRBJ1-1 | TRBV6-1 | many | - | CASSEGLGAEAFF | TGTGCCAGCAGTGAAGGTTTAGGGGCTGAAGCTTTCTTT
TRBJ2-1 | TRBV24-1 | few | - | CATSDSRGHSGDQFF | TGTGCCACCAGTGATTCCAGGGGCCATAGTGGGGATCAGTTCTTC
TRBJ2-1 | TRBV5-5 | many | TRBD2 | CASSTAGGRPYHNEQFF | TGTGCCAGCAGCACCGCTGGCGGGAGACCCTACCACAATGAGCAGTTCTTC
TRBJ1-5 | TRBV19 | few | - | CASSIDYHQPQHF | TGTGCCAGTAGTATAGATTACCATCAGCCCCAGCATTTT
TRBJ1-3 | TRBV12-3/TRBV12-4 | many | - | CASRRPTSSGNTIYF | TGTGCCAGCAGAAGACCGACCTCCTCTGGAAACACCATATATTTT
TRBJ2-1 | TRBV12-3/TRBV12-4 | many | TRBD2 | CASSLVLAGGLFF | TGTGCCAGCAGTTTGGTATTAGCGGGAGGTTTGTTCTTC
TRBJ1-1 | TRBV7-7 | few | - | CASSLVSGGKNTEAFF | TGTGCTAGCAGCTTAGTATCGGGGGGGAAGAACACTGAAGCTTTCTTT
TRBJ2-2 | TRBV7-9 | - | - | CANSLYDAATGELFF | TGTGCCAACAGCTTATATGACGCAGCTACCGGGGAGCTGTTTTTT
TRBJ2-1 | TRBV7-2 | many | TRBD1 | CASKSGQGNNEQFF | TGTGCCAGTAAATCGGGACAGGGAAACAATGAGCAGTTCTTC
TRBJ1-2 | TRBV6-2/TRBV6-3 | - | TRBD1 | CASADRNYGYTF | TGTGCCAGCGCGGACAGGAACTATGGCTACACCTTC
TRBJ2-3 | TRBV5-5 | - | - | CASSVTVADTQYF | TGTGCCAGCAGCGTGACTGTGGCAGATACGCAGTATTTT